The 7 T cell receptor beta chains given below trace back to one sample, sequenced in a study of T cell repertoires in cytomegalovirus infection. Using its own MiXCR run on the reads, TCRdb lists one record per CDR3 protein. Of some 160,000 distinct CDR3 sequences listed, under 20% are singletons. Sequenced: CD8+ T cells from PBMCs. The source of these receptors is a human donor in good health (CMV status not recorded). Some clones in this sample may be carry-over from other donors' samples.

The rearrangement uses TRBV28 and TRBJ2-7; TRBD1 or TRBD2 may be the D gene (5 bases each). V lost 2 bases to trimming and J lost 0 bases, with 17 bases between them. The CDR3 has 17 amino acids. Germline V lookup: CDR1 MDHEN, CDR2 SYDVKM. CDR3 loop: CASSLAVSAGSSYEQYF. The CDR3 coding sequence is TGTGCCAGCAGTTTAGCAGTGTCGGCAGGGAGCTCCTACGAGCAGTACTTC.

The CDR3 loop is CASSYEGTGELFF. In nucleotides, the CDR3 is TGTGCCAGCAGTTACGAGGGGACCGGGGAGCTGTTTTTT. V and J are TRBV6-2 or TRBV6-3 and TRBJ2-2; D possibly matches TRBD1 or TRBD2 (5 bases each). The V gene lost 2 bases and the J gene lost 5 bases, with 6 bases spanning the gap. From germline, CDR1 is MNHEY and CDR2 SVGEGT. This CDR3 has 13 amino acids.

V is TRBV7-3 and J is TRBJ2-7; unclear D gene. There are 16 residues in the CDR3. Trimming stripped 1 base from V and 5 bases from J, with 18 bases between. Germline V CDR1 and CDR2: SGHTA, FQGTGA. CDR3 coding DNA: TGTGCCAGCAGCTTAAACTCGGGCCCTATCGGCAACGAGCAGTACTTC. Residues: CASSLNSGPIGNEQYF. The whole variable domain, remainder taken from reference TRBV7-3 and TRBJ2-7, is GAGVSQTPSNKVTEKGKYVELRCDPISGHTALYWYRQSLGQGPEFLIYFQGTGAADDSGLPNDRFFAVRPEGSVSTLKIQRTERGDSAVYLCASSLNSGPIGNEQYFGPGTRLTVT.

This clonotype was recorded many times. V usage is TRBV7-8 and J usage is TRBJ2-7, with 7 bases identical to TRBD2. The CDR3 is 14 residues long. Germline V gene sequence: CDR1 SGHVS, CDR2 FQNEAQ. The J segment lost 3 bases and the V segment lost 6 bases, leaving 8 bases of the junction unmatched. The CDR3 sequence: CASRKPSGDYEQYF. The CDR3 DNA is TGTGCCAGCAGAAAACCTAGCGGTGACTACGAGCAGTACTTC.

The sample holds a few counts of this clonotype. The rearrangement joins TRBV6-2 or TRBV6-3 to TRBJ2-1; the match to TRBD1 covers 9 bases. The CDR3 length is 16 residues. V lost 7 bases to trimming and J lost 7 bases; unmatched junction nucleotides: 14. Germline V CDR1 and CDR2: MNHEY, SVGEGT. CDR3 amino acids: CASNPLSGTGWNEQFF. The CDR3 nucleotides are TGTGCCAGCAACCCCTTGTCCGGGACAGGGTGGAATGAGCAGTTCTTC.

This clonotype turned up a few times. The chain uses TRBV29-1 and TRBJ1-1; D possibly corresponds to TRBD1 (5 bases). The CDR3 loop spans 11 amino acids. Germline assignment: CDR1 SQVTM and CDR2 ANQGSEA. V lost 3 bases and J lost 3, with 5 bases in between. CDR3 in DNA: TGCAGCGTTGAGGGGGACACTGAAGCTTTCTTT. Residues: CSVEGDTEAFF.

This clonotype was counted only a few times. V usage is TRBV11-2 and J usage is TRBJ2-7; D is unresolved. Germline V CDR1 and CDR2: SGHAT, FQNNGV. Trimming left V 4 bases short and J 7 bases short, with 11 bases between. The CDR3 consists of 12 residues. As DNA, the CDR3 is TGTGCCAGCAGCTCGACTCCTTGGGAGCAGTACTTC. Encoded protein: CASSSTPWEQYF. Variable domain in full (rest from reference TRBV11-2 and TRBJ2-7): EAGVAQSPRYKIIEKRQSVAFWCNPISGHATLYWYQQILGQGPKLLIQFQNNGVVDDSQLPKDRFSAERLKGVDSTLKIQPAKLEDSAVYLCASSSTPWEQYFGPGTRLTVT.